The 23 T cell receptor beta chains listed next were all sequenced from one sample in a study of identical twins. In TCRdb, the 5' RACE reads were re-called with MiXCR into one record per CDR3 protein. The sample has hundreds of thousands of distinct CDR3 sequences, 9.4% seen once. Sequenced: memory (CD45RO+) T cells sorted from blood. The receptors come from a woman under 30 in good health.

This clonotype was seen repeatedly, ten times or more. The chain employs TRBV12-3 or TRBV12-4 and TRBJ1-1; TRBD1 aligns across 9 bases. The V and J ends lost 6 bases and 9 bases, in that order; junction bases with no gene match: 2. This CDR3 contains 11 residues. CDR3 loop: CASRQGAKAFF. The CDR3 DNA sequence: TGTGCCAGCAGACAGGGGGCCAAAGCTTTCTTT.

The genes are TRBV7-7 and TRBJ2-3; 10 nucleotides line up with TRBD1. Unmatched junction bases numbered 3, after V lost 1 base and J lost 5 bases. Germline loops: CDR1 SSHAT, CDR2 FNYEAQ (reference sequence). The CDR3 runs 15 residues. CDR3 protein: CASSLGGDRGDTQYF. For the CDR3, the DNA is TGTGCCAGCAGCTTAGGTGGGGACAGGGGAGATACGCAGTATTTT.

V usage is TRBV29-1 and J usage is TRBJ2-7; 9 nucleotides agree with TRBD2. The CDR3 has 14 residues. V was pared by 7 bases and J by 0 bases, with 7 bases of the junction left unmatched. CDR1 and CDR2 (germline): SQVTM, ANQGSEA. CDR3 in DNA: TGCAGCGCTAGACTAGCGGCGAGCTCCTACGAGCAGTACTTC. Its translation: CSARLAASSYEQYF.

The genes are TRBV10-3 and TRBJ2-1; possible D gene TRBD2, 6 bases. This CDR3 contains 14 residues. Per germline, CDR1 ENHRY and CDR2 SYGVKD. Trimming removed 6 bases at V and 3 bases at J, with 12 bases between. CDR3 sequence reads: CAISSGQHYNEQFF. CDR3 DNA sequence: TGTGCCATCAGCAGCGGGCAACACTACAATGAGCAGTTCTTC.

This clonotype was counted at least ten times. The chain has TRBV14 and TRBJ2-5; 9 bases match TRBD2. The V gene end was trimmed by 1 base and the J gene end by 4 bases; junction bases not matched to a gene: 7. The CDR3 covers 16 residues. Germline assignment: CDR1 SGHDN and CDR2 FVKESK. CDR3 nucleotides: TGTGCCAGCAGCCAAGGACTAGCGGCCTTTCGAGAGACCCAGTACTTC. As protein: CASSQGLAAFRETQYF. The full variable domain, rest sourced from reference TRBV14 and TRBJ2-5, is EAGVTQFPSHSVIEKGQTVTLRCDPISGHDNLYWYRRVMGKEIKFLLHFVKESKQDESGMPNNRFLAERTGGTYSTLKVQPAELEDSGVYFCASSQGLAAFRETQYFGPGTRLLVL.

In its sample, this clonotype was seen many times. The chain carries TRBV5-1 and TRBJ2-7; D ambiguous. Germline V gene data show CDR1 as SGHRS and CDR2 as YFSETQ. The CDR3 spans 13 residues. Trimming cost V 5 bases and J 4 bases, with 13 bases left between them. The DNA for the CDR3 is TGCGCCAGCAGTAGTAGCCTTGGGTACGAGCAGTACTTC. This encodes CASSSSLGYEQYF.

The J gene is TRBJ2-7, the V gene TRBV12-3 or TRBV12-4, with D perhaps TRBD2 (5 bases). The CDR3 loop spans 13 amino acids. V was pared by 3 bases and J by 7 bases, with 13 bases between. CDR3 sequence (DNA): TGTGCCAGCAGTTTTCGTTCGGGATATGAGCAGTACTTC. Translating it yields CASSFRSGYEQYF.

This clonotype was counted many times. CDR3 in amino acids: CSAPHLFRTGEAYNEQFF. The CDR3 bases are TGCAGTGCCCCCCATCTTTTTAGGACAGGGGAAGCCTACAATGAGCAGTTCTTC. The rearrangement uses TRBV20-1 and TRBJ2-1, with 9 bases aligning to TRBD1. The length of the CDR3 is 18 residues. Germline-derived CDR1 and CDR2 are DFQATT and SNEGSKA (reference sequence). J gave up 2 bases and V 6 bases, and 17 bases lay outside the gene matches.

This chain links TRBV12-3 or TRBV12-4 with TRBJ2-2; 8 bases are shared with TRBD2. The V segment lost 5 bases and the J segment 7 bases; nucleotides outside the gene matches: 9. The CDR3 runs 15 residues. CDR3: CASSGPGGGIGELFF. In nucleotides, the CDR3 is TGTGCCAGCAGTGGTCCGGGAGGGGGTATCGGGGAGCTGTTTTTT.

The chain links TRBV7-2 to TRBJ2-7, with TRBD1 identical over 9 bases. The CDR3 has 15 residues. Losses at the gene ends were 3 bases for V and 2 bases for J; bases not matched to a gene: 5. CDR1 SGHTA and CDR2 FQGNSA come from the germline V gene. The CDR3 bases are TGTGCCAGCAGCTTCGGGACAGGGAGGGCCTACGAGCAGTACTTC. Its translation: CASSFGTGRAYEQYF.

This clonotype was detected only a few times. V is TRBV5-4 and J is TRBJ1-1; D is undetermined. Germline CDR1 SGHNT, CDR2 YYREEE (reference sequence). The germline V and J ends were trimmed by 2 bases and 0 bases, with 8 bases remaining between them. The CDR3 contains 14 residues. The CDR3 DNA reads TGTGCCAGCAGCTTACCGAACCTGAACACTGAAGCTTTCTTT. Protein product: CASSLPNLNTEAFF.

This clonotype came up a few times. The chain recombines TRBV18 with TRBJ2-7; weak D call: TRBD1 (5 bases). V lost 1 base to trimming and J lost 1 base, with 8 bases between them. The CDR3 extends over 14 amino acids. CDR1 is KGHSH, CDR2 LQKENI, per germline. The CDR3, as DNA: TGTGCCAGCTCACCACGTCAGGGATCCTACGAGCAGTACTTC. Protein sequence: CASSPRQGSYEQYF.

This clonotype was seen a few times. The J gene is TRBJ1-4, the V gene TRBV20-1, with D perhaps TRBD1 (6 bases). Trimming cost V 7 bases and J 8 bases, with 17 bases left between them. The germline V gene has CDR1 DFQATT and CDR2 SNEGSKA (reference sequence). This CDR3 region has 13 residues. For the CDR3, the DNA is TGCAGTGTTCCAGAACAGGGTTACGAAAAACTGTTTTTT. Translating gives CSVPEQGYEKLFF.

With respect to this clonotype: This could be a read error, since a much larger clone is one nucleotide away. The chain has TRBV12-3 or TRBV12-4 and TRBJ2-7, with D possibly matching TRBD2 (5 bases). The V end was cut by 6 bases, the J end by 3 bases, with 9 bases between. The CDR3 runs to 12 residues. CDR3 in DNA: TGTGCCAGCAGGTGGAGGAGCTACGAGCAGTACTTC. Translating it yields CASRWRSYEQYF.

This clonotype appeared a few times. The chain is built from TRBV7-9 and TRBJ1-1, with 8 bases aligning to TRBD1. The CDR3 is made up of 13 amino acids. The germline gives CDR1 SEHNR, CDR2 FQNEAQ (reference sequence). Germline trimming cut 5 bases from V and 7 bases from J; bases unmatched to any gene: 6. The CDR3: CASSRGQGSEAFF. The CDR3 DNA reads TGTGCCAGCAGCCGAGGACAGGGTAGTGAAGCTTTCTTT. Together with reference TRBV7-9 and TRBJ1-1, the CDR3 gives the full variable domain: DTGVSQNPRHKITKRGQNVTFRCDPISEHNRLYWYRQTLGQGPEFLTYFQNEAQLEKSRLLSDRFSAERPKGSFSTLEIQRTEQGDSAMYLCASSRGQGSEAFFGQGTRLTVV.

This clonotype was counted between two and nine times. V gene TRBV5-1 combines with J gene TRBJ1-5, with D perhaps matching TRBD1 (6 bases). Germline lookup yields CDR1 SGHRS and CDR2 YFSETQ. With 0 bases removed from V and 6 bases from J, the gap between germline ends came to 13 bases. This CDR3 has 15 residues. The chain's CDR3 is CASSLEPGARQPQHF. The DNA for the CDR3 is TGCGCCAGCAGCTTGGAGCCAGGGGCGCGTCAGCCCCAGCATTTT.

This clonotype was observed many times. The rearrangement joins TRBV12-3 or TRBV12-4 to TRBJ2-1; TRBD2 aligns across 12 bases. The CDR3 is 15 residues long. Trimming removed 5 bases from V and 6 bases from J; junction bases left unmatched: 5. The CDR3 reads CASSPTTSGSNEQFF. The CDR3 DNA sequence: TGTGCCAGCAGTCCTACGACTAGCGGGAGCAATGAGCAGTTCTTC.

The rearrangement links TRBV2 to TRBJ1-5; D is undetermined. Germline values: CDR1 SNHLY, CDR2 FYNNEI. The CDR3 runs to 14 residues. The V gene lost 2 bases and the J gene lost 1 base, with 6 bases spanning the gap. In nucleotides, the CDR3 is TGTGCCAGCAGTGAAATTACGAGCAATCAGCCCCAGCATTTT. Amino acid sequence: CASSEITSNQPQHF. The full variable domain, rest sourced from reference TRBV2 and TRBJ1-5, is EPEVTQTPSHQVTQMGQEVILRCVPISNHLYFYWYRQILGQKVEFLVSFYNNEISEKSEIFDDQFSVERPDGSNFTLKIRSTKLEDSAMYFCASSEITSNQPQHFGDGTRLSIL.

This clonotype was seen only a few times. V gene TRBV12-3 or TRBV12-4 combines with J gene TRBJ2-3, with 7 bases fitting TRBD1. The V gene end was trimmed by 5 bases and the J gene end by 0 bases; junction bases not matched to a gene: 11. This CDR3 is 17 amino acids long. CDR3 nucleotide sequence: TGTGCCAGCAGTCTAGAACAGGGGTTGGGGAGCACAGATACGCAGTATTTT. It codes for CASSLEQGLGSTDTQYF.

A few counts support this clonotype. The V call is TRBV20-1, the J call TRBJ1-1, with D possibly matching TRBD1 (6 bases). The germline CDR1 and CDR2 sequences are DFQATT and SNEGSKA (reference sequence). Trimming shortened V by 4 bases and J by 3 bases, and 9 bases separated the two germline ends. CDR3 length: 12 amino acids. The CDR3 DNA is TGCAGTGCTAACAGGGCTGACACTGAAGCTTTCTTT. This encodes CSANRADTEAFF.

There are a few counts of this clonotype. It may be a read error: a sequence one base away is much more abundant. The chain employs TRBV4-3 and TRBJ2-1, with D tentatively TRBD2 (5 bases). Germline V gene data show CDR1 as LGHNA and CDR2 as YSLEER. This CDR3 region has 14 residues. The ends were cut back, 4 bases at V and 8 bases at J, with 15 bases in the middle. The CDR3: CASSLQQRADEQFF. For the CDR3, the DNA is TGCGCCAGCAGCCTGCAACAGAGGGCGGATGAGCAGTTCTTC.

The chain carries TRBV27 and TRBJ1-4; 7 bases are shared with TRBD1. The germline gives CDR1 MNHEY, CDR2 SMNVEV (reference sequence). The CDR3 consists of 14 residues. The J segment lost 8 bases and the V segment lost 3 bases, leaving 6 bases of the junction unmatched. The CDR3 loop reads CASSFEGASEKLFF. CDR3 DNA: TGTGCCAGCAGTTTTGAGGGGGCGAGCGAAAAACTGTTTTTT.

The chain links TRBV5-1 to TRBJ2-5; no definite D call. Trimming removed 4 bases from V and 3 bases from J, with 13 bases in between. Germline loops: CDR1 SGHRS, CDR2 YFSETQ. This CDR3 is 14 amino acids long. CDR3 in amino acids: CASSPTIPEETQYF. In DNA, the CDR3 is TGCGCCAGCAGCCCTACCATCCCAGAAGAGACCCAGTACTTC.